Detailed here is one T cell receptor beta chain. The antigen is undetermined. The sample is drawn from a study of T cell repertoires in cytomegalovirus infection. Looking at the study overall: TCR beta signatures that were public indicated CMV infection and matching HLA type.

TCRdb re-called the reads with MiXCR, one entry per CDR3 protein. This sample has 450,000 to 550,000 distinct CDR3 sequences, with under 45% found just once. V was pared by 1 base and J by 7 bases, with 11 bases of the junction left unmatched. The V gene's germline CDR1 is DFQATT and CDR2 SNEGSKA (reference sequence). This CDR3 comprises 17 residues. The J gene is TRBJ2-1, the V gene TRBV20-1; 12 bases are shared with TRBD2. This specimen was cultured PBMCs, taken from culture after CMV antigen stimulation. The TCR comes from a human donor in good health (CMV status not recorded). Some clones in this sample may be carry-over from other donors' samples. CDR3 residues: CSARVLAGGPWMNEQFF. DNA for the CDR3: TGCAGTGCTAGAGTTCTAGCGGGAGGGCCCTGGATGAATGAGCAGTTCTTC.